This TCR beta chain was obtained from a study of long-term antiretroviral therapy in people with HIV. Background on the study: When the earliest samples were collected, ART was typically delayed until CD4 counts fell. Study results and caveats: Information on adherence, resistance and therapy changes was unavailable. Every time point showed a repertoire led by clones expanded before ART. Collection of the blood, which took place between the mid-2000s and the late 2010s, possibly occurred under older ART regimens.

Assay version v3.0 of immunoSEQ was used, and it was run at survey level. TCRdb's table, derived via immunoSEQ multiplex PCR, lists solely in-frame clones and lacks some. Seen here are over 15,000 clones, 75% to 85% observed once, and the top ten hold around 8.2%. A note on this clone: Antigen: not known.

The receptor comes from a man younger than 30 with HIV. Material: unsorted PBMCs, obtained 0.3 years after starting antiretroviral therapy.

The CDR3 sequence: CASSFATTYNEQFF. CDR3 coding DNA: TGTGCCAGCAGTTTTGCGACGACTTACAATGAGCAGTTCTTC. V gene TRBV28 combines with J gene TRBJ2-1, with D uncertain. Trimming shortened V by 3 bases and J by 4 bases, and 10 bases separated the two germline ends. The CDR3 length is 14 residues. Germline lookup yields CDR1 MDHEN and CDR2 SYDVKM.